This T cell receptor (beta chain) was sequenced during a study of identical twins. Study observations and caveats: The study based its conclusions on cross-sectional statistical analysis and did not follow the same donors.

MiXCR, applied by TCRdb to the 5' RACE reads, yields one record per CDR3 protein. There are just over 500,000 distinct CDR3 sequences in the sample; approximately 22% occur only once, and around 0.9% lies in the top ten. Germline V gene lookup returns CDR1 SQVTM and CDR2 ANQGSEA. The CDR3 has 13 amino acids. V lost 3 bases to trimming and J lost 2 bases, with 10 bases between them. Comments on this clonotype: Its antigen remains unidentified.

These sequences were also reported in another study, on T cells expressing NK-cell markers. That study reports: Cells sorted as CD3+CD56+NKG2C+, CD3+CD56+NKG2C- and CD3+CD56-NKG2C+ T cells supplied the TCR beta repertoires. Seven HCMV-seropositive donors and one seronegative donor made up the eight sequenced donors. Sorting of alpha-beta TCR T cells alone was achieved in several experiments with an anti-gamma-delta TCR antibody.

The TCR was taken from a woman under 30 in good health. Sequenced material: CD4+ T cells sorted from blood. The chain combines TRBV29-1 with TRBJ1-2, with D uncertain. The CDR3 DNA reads TGCAGCGTTGACTTCGCCAACAACTATGGCTACACCTTC. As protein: CSVDFANNYGYTF.